This T cell receptor (beta chain) emerged from a study of response to subunit inactivated influenza vaccine. Via MiXCR, TCRdb re-called the RT-PCR reads, giving one row per CDR3 protein. Of about 500,000 distinct CDR3 sequences in the sample, 16% were seen once. Trimming cost V 7 bases and J 6 bases; bases outside gene matches: 4. This CDR3 comprises 14 residues. This clonotype came up a few times. The antigen remains unidentified. General study points: The study's authors posited that every seasonal influenza vaccination enlists few new T cells.

Sample: CD4+ T cells sorted from PBMCs, taken roughly 24 months after vaccination. The rearrangement uses TRBV12-3 or TRBV12-4 and TRBJ1-6; 9 bases map to TRBD1. This sequence was found in a man aged 45 to 70 who received an inactivated influenza vaccine. The CDR3 loop is CASTVDRGNSPLHF. DNA for the CDR3: TGTGCCAGCACTGTGGACAGGGGTAATTCACCCCTCCACTTT.